A single sample gave rise to the 6 T cell receptor beta chains below, sequenced in a study of patients and donors after allogeneic stem cell transplantation. Via MiXCR, TCRdb re-called the RT-PCR reads, giving one row per CDR3 protein. The data show 190,000 or so distinct CDR3 sequences, around two fifths seen once. Material: blood, either unsorted or a sorted T cell fraction (not recorded which). The receptors were sampled from a human donor who was either an allogeneic HSCT recipient or a stem cell or donor lymphocyte infusion donor (not recorded which). It is not recorded whose cells these are; they may come from a transplant donor.

This clonotype occurred a few times. The chain couples TRBV7-9 to TRBJ1-2, with D maybe TRBD1 (5 bases). Germline CDR1 SEHNR, CDR2 FQNEAQ (reference sequence). This CDR3 is 12 amino acids long. V lost 5 bases and J lost 8, with 12 bases in between. The CDR3: CASSRTGFGYTF. The CDR3 DNA reads as TGTGCCAGCAGCCGCACAGGTTTCGGCTACACCTTC.

The gene calls are TRBV28 and TRBJ2-3; D is ambiguous. Per germline, CDR1 MDHEN and CDR2 SYDVKM. The CDR3 runs 13 residues. V shed 4 bases and J shed 2 bases, with 7 bases lying between them. The CDR3 region is CASSSVITDTQYF. The CDR3 DNA is TGTGCCAGCAGTTCCGTGATCACAGATACGCAGTATTTT.

The chain recombines TRBV24-1 with TRBJ1-1; D remains ambiguous. The CDR3 runs 13 residues. V lost 2 bases and J 1 base, leaving 4 bases between the germline ends. Germline V CDR1 and CDR2: KGHDR, SFDVKD. The CDR3 here is CATSDYGNTEAFF. The CDR3 region has the DNA TGTGCCACCAGTGATTATGGGAACACTGAAGCTTTCTTT.

The CDR3 DNA follows: TGTGCCAGCAGCTTAAGGACTCTCTCTATAACCATGAACACTGAAGCTTTCTTT. Encoded protein: CASSLRTLSITMNTEAFF. The chain joins TRBV12-3 or TRBV12-4 to TRBJ1-1; D unclear. Trimming took 6 bases from V and 0 from J, leaving 23 bases between them. The CDR3 is 18 amino acids.

In its sample, this clonotype was seen once. The CDR3 is CAISGTGLATGELFF. The CDR3 region has the DNA TGTGCCATCAGTGGAACAGGGTTGGCAACCGGGGAGCTGTTTTTT. J is TRBJ2-2 and V is TRBV10-3, with D possibly matching TRBD1 (6 bases). V was trimmed by 4 bases and J by 5 bases, leaving 14 bases between them. The CDR3 is made up of 15 amino acids. Germline V gene data show CDR1 as ENHRY and CDR2 as SYGVKD.

This clonotype was picked up many times. The chain employs TRBV6-6 and TRBJ1-6; 8 bases line up with TRBD1. The CDR3 is 16 amino acids. Losses at the gene ends were 0 bases for V and 5 bases for J; bases not matched to a gene: 3. The germline CDR1 and CDR2 sequences are MNHNY and SVGAGI (reference sequence). The CDR3 DNA follows: TGTGCCAGCAGTTACTCCGGGACAGGCGATAATTCACCCCTCCACTTT. This sequence encodes CASSYSGTGDNSPLHF.